This T cell receptor beta chain is from a study of blood T cell repertoires in COVID-19. CDR1 and CDR2 from the germline V gene are MDHEN and SYDVKM. CDR3 length: 13 amino acids. The V end lost 8 bases, the J end lost 4 bases, and 14 bases lay between the germline ends. Authors' methods: The authors estimated nucleated cell counts from reference gene primer amplification. Here immunoSEQ multiplex PCR was the method, and the copy in TCRdb shows in-frame clones only, minus some. The DNA gave D and trimming, while V, J and clone size come from that table. This table holds about 140,000 clones, about 79% found once.

This sequence joins TRBV28 and TRBJ1-2; tentative D call: TRBD1 (5 bases). This TCR derives from a woman of 80 years or more with active or convalescent COVID-19. The sequenced material came from peripheral blood. The CDR3 region is CASGLAGPYGYTF. The DNA for the CDR3 is TGTGCCAGCGGGTTGGCAGGGCCCTATGGCTACACCTTC.